One sample yielded the 11 T cell receptor beta chains listed below, sequenced in a study of blood T cell repertoires in COVID-19. Assay: immunoSEQ multiplex PCR; the TCRdb copy retains only in-frame clones and omits some. Found here are about 65,000 clones, roughly four fifths of them singletons; the top ten hold 15%. The specimen sequenced was peripheral blood. These receptors originate from an older man with acute or convalescent COVID-19.

This clone was seen a few times. V and J are TRBV12-3 or TRBV12-4 and TRBJ1-5; D is ambiguous. This CDR3 has 13 amino acids. Trimming removed 6 bases at V and 3 bases at J, with 9 bases between. The CDR3: CASSPTINQPQHF. The CDR3 bases are TGTGCCAGCAGCCCTACCATCAATCAGCCCCAGCATTTT.

The CDR3 DNA follows: TGTGCCAGTAAAGGGACTAGCGGGGGGGCCGATACGCAGTATTTT. Protein product: CASKGTSGGADTQYF. The chain couples TRBV19 to TRBJ2-3, with 16 bases aligning to TRBD2. V lost 7 bases, J lost 6 bases, and 4 bases stayed unmatched. The CDR3 is made up of 15 amino acids. Germline CDR1 and CDR2: LNHDA and SQIVND (reference sequence).

This chain joins TRBV28 and TRBJ2-2; 9 nucleotides line up with TRBD1. The CDR3 has 15 residues. The germline CDR1 and CDR2 sequences are MDHEN and SYDVKM. J lost 5 bases, V lost 7 bases, and 8 bases had no gene match. The CDR3 loop is CASNLPGQGTGELFF. The CDR3 nucleotides read TGTGCCAGCAACTTACCGGGACAGGGTACCGGGGAGCTGTTTTTT.

CDR3 loop: CASSLTTVNTEAFF. The CDR3 DNA reads as TGTGCCAGCAGCTTGACGACAGTGAACACTGAAGCTTTCTTT. V and J are TRBV5-6 and TRBJ1-1; possibly TRBD1 for D (5 bases). V dropped 1 base and J dropped 0 bases, with 7 bases sitting between them. From germline, CDR1 is SGHDT and CDR2 YYEEEE. CDR3 length: 14 amino acids.

V gene TRBV29-1 combines with J gene TRBJ2-5, with TRBD1 as a possible D gene (6 bases). There are 13 residues in the CDR3. Germline V gene sequence: CDR1 SQVTM, CDR2 ANQGSEA. V lost 5 bases and J 0 bases, leaving 10 bases between the germline ends. DNA of the CDR3: TGCAGCGTTTCCGGGACATACCAAGAGACCCAGTACTTC. Translation gives CSVSGTYQETQYF.

This chain connects TRBV29-1 to TRBJ1-1; 9 bases agree with TRBD1. Unmatched junction bases numbered 12, after V lost 7 bases and J lost 9 bases. CDR1 and CDR2 (germline): SQVTM, ANQGSEA. The length of the CDR3 is 13 residues. In nucleotides, the CDR3 is TGCAGCGCCATAACAGGGGGCGCGCCCCAAGCTTTCTTT. Amino acid sequence: CSAITGGAPQAFF.

The V and J genes are TRBV27 and TRBJ1-2, with a weak D call TRBD1 (6 bases). This CDR3 is built from 16 residues. V was shortened by 4 bases and J by 5 bases, with 20 bases between the two germline ends. Germline V gene sequence: CDR1 MNHEY, CDR2 SMNVEV (reference sequence). CDR3: CASSSTRDIGMYGYTF. CDR3 DNA sequence: TGTGCCAGCAGTTCCACCCGGGACATCGGGATGTATGGCTACACCTTC.

This clone was seen more than once but under ten times. V usage is TRBV6-5 and J usage is TRBJ1-2, with 8 bases lining up with TRBD1. After removal of 5 bases from V and 2 bases from J, the junction contained 1 base not matched to a gene. The length of the CDR3 is 13 residues. Per germline, CDR1 MNHEY and CDR2 SVGAGI. CDR3 region: CASSNRGNYGYTF. CDR3 in DNA: TGTGCCAGCAGTAACAGGGGGAACTATGGCTACACCTTC.

The chain carries TRBV12-3 or TRBV12-4 and TRBJ1-1; a weak D match, TRBD1 (6 bases). V was cut by 3 bases and J by 11 bases, with 13 bases left in between. CDR3 length equals 12 residues. The CDR3 DNA sequence: TGTGCCAGCAGTTTCCTCCAGGGGATGGCTTTCTTT. Residues: CASSFLQGMAFF.

This clone has just one count. CDR3 sequence (DNA): TGCGCCAGCAGTGAGCAGGGCCGTGAAGCTTTCTTT. Its protein product is CASSEQGREAFF. This chain uses TRBV10-1 with TRBJ1-1; possible D gene TRBD1, 5 bases. CDR1 is WNHNN, CDR2 SYGVQD, per germline (reference sequence). Trimming cost V 2 bases and J 7 bases, with 8 bases left between them. The CDR3 totals 12 residues.

The rearrangement links TRBV15 to TRBJ1-5; no clear D. Trimming removed 0 bases from V and 0 bases from J, with 9 bases in between. Germline CDR1 reads LNHNV; CDR2 reads YYDKDF (reference sequence). This CDR3 has 16 amino acids. The CDR3 DNA follows: TGTGCCACCAGCAGAGACAACCGGTATAGCAATCAGCCCCAGCATTTT. Its protein is CATSRDNRYSNQPQHF.